Reported below is one T cell receptor beta chain. Here immunoSEQ multiplex PCR was the method, and the copy in TCRdb shows in-frame clones only, minus some. The sample lists over 70,000 clones, 94% occurring once. This entry is derived from a study of T cell changes during pregnancy in multiple sclerosis. Sequenced material: peripheral blood, taken in the third trimester of pregnancy. The sequence was collected from a female donor with multiple sclerosis, enrolled in a pregnancy study.

Here the CDR3 DNA reads TGTGCCAGCAGTTGGGGGGGCGGGATATACGAGACCCAGTACTTC. Translated: CASSWGGGIYETQYF. The rearrangement uses TRBV27 and TRBJ2-5; tentatively, D is TRBD2 (7 bases). V lost 4 bases, J lost 5 bases, and 17 bases lay in between. CDR3 length: 15 amino acids. CDR1 and CDR2 from the germline V gene are MNHEY and SMNVEV (reference sequence).